This TCR beta chain was sequenced in a study of T cell clones after liver transplantation. Method: immunoSEQ multiplex PCR; TCRdb's copy keeps in-frame clones and lacks some. The table records approximately 6,100 clones, 81% of them present only once. The source material was CD8+ T cells from blood, sampled before liver transplant. The clonotype was recovered from a human donor who received a liver transplant.

The CDR3 protein is CASTPRGSGAYSNQPQHF. In DNA form, the CDR3 reads TGTGCCAGCACGCCCCGTGGGTCAGGGGCTTATAGCAATCAGCCCCAGCATTTT. J is TRBJ1-5 and V is TRBV7-3; maybe TRBD1 (6 bases). Germline assignment: CDR1 SGHTA and CDR2 FQGTGA. This CDR3 comprises 18 residues. V was cut by 7 bases and J by 0 bases, with 22 bases left in between.